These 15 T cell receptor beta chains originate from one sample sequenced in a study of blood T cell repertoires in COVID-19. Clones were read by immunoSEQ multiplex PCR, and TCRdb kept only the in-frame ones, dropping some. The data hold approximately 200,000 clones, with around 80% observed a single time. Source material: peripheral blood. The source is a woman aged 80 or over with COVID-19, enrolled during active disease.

CDR3 nucleotide sequence: TGCGCCAGCAGCGGGGGGAGCACAGATACGCAGTATTTT. Its protein is CASSGGSTDTQYF. The J gene is TRBJ2-3, the V gene TRBV5-1; TRBD2 might be the D (6 bases). Trimming took off 4 bases at V and 0 bases at J, with 6 bases between the two ends. From germline, CDR1 is SGHRS and CDR2 YFSETQ. This CDR3 region has 13 residues.

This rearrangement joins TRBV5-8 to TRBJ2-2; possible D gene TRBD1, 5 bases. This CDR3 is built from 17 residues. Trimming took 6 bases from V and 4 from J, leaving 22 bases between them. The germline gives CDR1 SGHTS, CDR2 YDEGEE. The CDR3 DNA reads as TGTGCCAGCAACACCCTCACGGGCAGGGCCGCCACCGGGGAGCTGTTTTTT. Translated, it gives CASNTLTGRAATGELFF.

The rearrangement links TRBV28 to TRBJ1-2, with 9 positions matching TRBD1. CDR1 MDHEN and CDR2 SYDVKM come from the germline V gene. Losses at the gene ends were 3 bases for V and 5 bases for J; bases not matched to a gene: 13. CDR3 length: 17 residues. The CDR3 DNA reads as TGTGCCAGCAGTTTGGGACAGGGACATCTAAAGCCTTATGGCTACACCTTC. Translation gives CASSLGQGHLKPYGYTF.

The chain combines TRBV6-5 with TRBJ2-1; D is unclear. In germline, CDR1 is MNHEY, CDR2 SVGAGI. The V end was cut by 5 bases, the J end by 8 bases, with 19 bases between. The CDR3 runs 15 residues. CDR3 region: CASSNIHYAGDEQFF. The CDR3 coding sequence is TGTGCCAGCAGTAACATACACTACGCTGGCGATGAGCAGTTCTTC.

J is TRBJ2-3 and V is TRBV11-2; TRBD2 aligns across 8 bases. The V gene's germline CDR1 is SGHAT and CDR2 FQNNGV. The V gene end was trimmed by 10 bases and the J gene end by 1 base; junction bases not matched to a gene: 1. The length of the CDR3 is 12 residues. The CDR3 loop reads CATLAGTDTQYF. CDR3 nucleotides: TGTGCCACACTAGCGGGCACAGATACGCAGTATTTT.

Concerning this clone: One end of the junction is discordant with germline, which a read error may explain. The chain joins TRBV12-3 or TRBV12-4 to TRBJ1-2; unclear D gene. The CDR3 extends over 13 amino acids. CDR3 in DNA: TGTGCCAGCAGTCTAGCCGTTAACTATGGCTACACCTTC. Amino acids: CASSLAVNYGYTF.

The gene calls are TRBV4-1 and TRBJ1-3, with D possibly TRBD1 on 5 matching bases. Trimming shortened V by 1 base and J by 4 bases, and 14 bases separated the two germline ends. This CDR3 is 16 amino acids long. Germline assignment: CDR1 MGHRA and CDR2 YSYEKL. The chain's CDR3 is CASSQGGRAGGNTIYF. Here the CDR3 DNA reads TGCGCCAGCAGCCAAGGGGGGAGGGCAGGGGGAAACACCATATATTTT.

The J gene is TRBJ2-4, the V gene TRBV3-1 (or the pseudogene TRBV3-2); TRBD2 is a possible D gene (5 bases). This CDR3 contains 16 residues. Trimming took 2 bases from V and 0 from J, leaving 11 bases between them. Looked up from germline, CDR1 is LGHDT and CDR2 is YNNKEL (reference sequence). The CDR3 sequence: CASSQRSGIAKNIQYF. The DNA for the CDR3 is TGTGCCAGCAGCCAAAGGTCGGGGATAGCCAAAAACATTCAGTACTTC.

CDR3 nucleotides: TGCGCCAGCAGCTTGGCCCCTAGCGGGGTGATGGCCTACGAGCAGTACTTC. It is translated as CASSLAPSGVMAYEQYF. The chain employs TRBV5-1 and TRBJ2-7; TRBD2 aligns across 9 bases. Trimming cost V 0 bases and J 2 bases; bases outside gene matches: 9. CDR3 length equals 17 residues. The V gene's germline CDR1 is SGHRS and CDR2 YFSETQ.

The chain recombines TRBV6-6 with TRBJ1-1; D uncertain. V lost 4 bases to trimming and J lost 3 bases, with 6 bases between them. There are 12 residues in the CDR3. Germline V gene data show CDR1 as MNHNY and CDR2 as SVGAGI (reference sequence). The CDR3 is CASSWGDTEAFF. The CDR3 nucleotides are TGTGCCAGCAGTTGGGGAGACACTGAAGCTTTCTTT.

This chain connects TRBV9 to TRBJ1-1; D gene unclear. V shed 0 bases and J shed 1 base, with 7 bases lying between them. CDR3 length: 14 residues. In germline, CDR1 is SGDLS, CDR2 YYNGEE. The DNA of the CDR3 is TGTGCCAGCAGCGTAGATAACGGGAACACTGAAGCTTTCTTT. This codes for CASSVDNGNTEAFF.

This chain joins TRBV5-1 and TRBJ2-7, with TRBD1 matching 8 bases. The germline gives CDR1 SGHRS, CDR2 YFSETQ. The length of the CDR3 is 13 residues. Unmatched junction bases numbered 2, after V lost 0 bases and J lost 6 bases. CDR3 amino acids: CASSLGTGGEQYF. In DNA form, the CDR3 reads TGCGCCAGCAGCTTGGGAACAGGGGGCGAGCAGTACTTC.

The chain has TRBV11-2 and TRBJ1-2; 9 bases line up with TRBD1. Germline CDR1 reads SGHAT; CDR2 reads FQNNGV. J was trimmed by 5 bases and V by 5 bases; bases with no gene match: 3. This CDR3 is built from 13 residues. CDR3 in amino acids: CASSRDREYGYTF. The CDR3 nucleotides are TGTGCCAGCAGCAGGGACAGGGAATATGGCTACACCTTC.

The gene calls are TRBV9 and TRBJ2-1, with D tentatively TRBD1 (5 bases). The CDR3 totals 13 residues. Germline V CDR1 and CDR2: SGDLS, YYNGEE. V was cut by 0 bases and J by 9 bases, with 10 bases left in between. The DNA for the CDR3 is TGTGCCAGCAGCGTAGACTGGACAACTGAGCAGTTCTTC. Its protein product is CASSVDWTTEQFF.

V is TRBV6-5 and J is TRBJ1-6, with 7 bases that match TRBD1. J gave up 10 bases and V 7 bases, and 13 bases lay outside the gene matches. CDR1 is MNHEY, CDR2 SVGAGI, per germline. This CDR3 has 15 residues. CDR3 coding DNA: TGTGCCAGCACTTGGACAGGCCCTGGTGGGTCACCCCTCCACTTT. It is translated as CASTWTGPGGSPLHF.